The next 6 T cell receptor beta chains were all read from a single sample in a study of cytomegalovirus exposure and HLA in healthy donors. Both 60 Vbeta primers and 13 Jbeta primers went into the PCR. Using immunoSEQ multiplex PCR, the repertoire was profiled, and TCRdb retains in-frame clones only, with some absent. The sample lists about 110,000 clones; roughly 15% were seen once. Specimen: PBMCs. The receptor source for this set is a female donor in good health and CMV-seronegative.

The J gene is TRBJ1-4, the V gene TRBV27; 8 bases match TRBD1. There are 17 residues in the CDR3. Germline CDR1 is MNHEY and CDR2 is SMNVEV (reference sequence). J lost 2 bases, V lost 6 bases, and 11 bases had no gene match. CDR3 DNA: TGTGCCAGCAGCCCGAACCGTAGACAGGGGACTAATGAAAAACTGTTTTTT. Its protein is CASSPNRRQGTNEKLFF.

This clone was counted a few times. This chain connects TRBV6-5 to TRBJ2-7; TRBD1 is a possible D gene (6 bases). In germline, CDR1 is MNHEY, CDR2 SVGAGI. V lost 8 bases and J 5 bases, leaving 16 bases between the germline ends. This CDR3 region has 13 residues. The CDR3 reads CASSPPGDHEQYF. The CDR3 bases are TGTGCCAGCTCCCCCCCAGGGGACCACGAGCAGTACTTC.

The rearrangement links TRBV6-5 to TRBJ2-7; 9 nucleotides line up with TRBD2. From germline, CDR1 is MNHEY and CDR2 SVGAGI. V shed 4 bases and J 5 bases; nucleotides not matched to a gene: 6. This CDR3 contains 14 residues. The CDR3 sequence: CASSFSGRWDEQYF. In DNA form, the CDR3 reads TGTGCCAGCAGTTTTAGCGGGAGATGGGACGAGCAGTACTTC.

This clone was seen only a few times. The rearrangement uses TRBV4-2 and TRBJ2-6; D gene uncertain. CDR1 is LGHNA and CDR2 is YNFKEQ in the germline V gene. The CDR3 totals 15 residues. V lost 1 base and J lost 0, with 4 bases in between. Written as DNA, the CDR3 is TGTGCCAGCAGCCAAGCAAACTCTGGGGCCAACGTCCTGACTTTC. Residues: CASSQANSGANVLTF.

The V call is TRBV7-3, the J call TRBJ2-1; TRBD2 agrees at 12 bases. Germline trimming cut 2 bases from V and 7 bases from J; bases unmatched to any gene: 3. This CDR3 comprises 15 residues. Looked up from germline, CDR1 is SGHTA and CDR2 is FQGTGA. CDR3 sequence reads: CASSLLAGGPNEQFF. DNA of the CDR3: TGTGCCAGCAGCTTACTAGCGGGAGGGCCGAATGAGCAGTTCTTC.

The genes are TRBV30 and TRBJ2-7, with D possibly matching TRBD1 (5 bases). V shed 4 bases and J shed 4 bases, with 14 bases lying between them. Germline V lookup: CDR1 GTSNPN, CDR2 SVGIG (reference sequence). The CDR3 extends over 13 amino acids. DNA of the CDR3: TGTGCCTGGAAGATCCAGGGAAGGTACGAGCAGTACTTC. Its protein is CAWKIQGRYEQYF.